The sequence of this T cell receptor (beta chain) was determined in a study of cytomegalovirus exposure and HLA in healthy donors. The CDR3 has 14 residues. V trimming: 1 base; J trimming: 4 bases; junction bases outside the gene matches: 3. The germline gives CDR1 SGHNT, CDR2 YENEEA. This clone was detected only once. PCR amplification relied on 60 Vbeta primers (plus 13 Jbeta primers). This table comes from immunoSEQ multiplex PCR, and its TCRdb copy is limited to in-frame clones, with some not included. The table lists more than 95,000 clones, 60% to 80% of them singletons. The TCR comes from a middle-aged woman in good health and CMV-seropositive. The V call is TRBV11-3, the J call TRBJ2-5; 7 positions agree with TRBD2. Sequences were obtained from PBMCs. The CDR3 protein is CASSLGLAGETQYF. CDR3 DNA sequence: TGTGCCAGCAGCTTAGGACTAGCAGGAGAGACCCAGTACTTC. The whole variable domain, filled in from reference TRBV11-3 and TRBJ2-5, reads EAGVVQSPRYKIIEKKQPVAFWCNPISGHNTLYWYLQNLGQGPELLIRYENEEAVDDSQLPKDRFSAERLKGVDSTLKIQPAELGDSAVYLCASSLGLAGETQYFGPGTRLLVL.